One sample yielded the 5 T cell receptor beta chains listed below, sequenced in a study of T-cell memory formation after mild COVID-19. TCRdb reprocessed the 5' RACE reads with MiXCR, giving one entry per CDR3 protein. The repertoire holds roughly 250,000 distinct CDR3 sequences, with over 15% as singletons. The sample consisted of PBMCs or a T cell subset sorted from them (not recorded which). The receptors shown here come from a young man who had mild COVID-19 (a few samples of this study predate the infection). Cell type and time point are not known.

This clonotype was counted only a few times. The chain carries TRBV7-9 and TRBJ1-3; D not resolved. Looked up from germline, CDR1 is SEHNR and CDR2 is FQNEAQ (reference sequence). The CDR3 is 13 residues long. The V and J ends lost 1 base and 9 bases respectively, with 10 bases between them. CDR3 in DNA: TGTGCCAGCAGCTTAGAACAGTCGGGCACCATATATTTT. Amino acids: CASSLEQSGTIYF.

This rearrangement joins TRBV5-1 to TRBJ2-7; the D gene is possibly TRBD1 (5 bases). The V end lost 3 bases, the J end lost 5 bases, and 18 bases lay between the germline ends. The CDR3 covers 15 residues. Germline V gene lookup returns CDR1 SGHRS and CDR2 YFSETQ. This CDR3 is CASSSLTDPGNEQYF. The CDR3 bases are TGCGCCAGCAGCTCATTGACTGACCCAGGGAACGAGCAGTACTTC. Drawing the rest from reference TRBV5-1 and TRBJ2-7, the complete variable domain is KAGVTQTPRYLIKTRGQQVTLSCSPISGHRSVSWYQQTPGQGLQFLFEYFSETQRNKGNFPGRFSGRQFSNSRSEMNVSTLELGDSALYLCASSSLTDPGNEQYFGPGTRLTVT.

This clonotype was counted only a few times. This chain connects TRBV12-3 or TRBV12-4 to TRBJ1-1, with D perhaps matching TRBD1 (6 bases). Trimming removed 6 bases from V and 1 base from J, with 21 bases in between. CDR3 length: 17 residues. The CDR3 loop is CASRRAAWGAQNTEAFF. Here the CDR3 DNA reads TGTGCCAGCAGGAGAGCTGCTTGGGGGGCGCAGAACACTGAAGCTTTCTTT.

In its sample, this clonotype was seen a few times. The CDR3 DNA is TGTGCCAGCAACCCTGGGGGGAGGGGGGTGAGTGAAGCTTTCTTT. Translating gives CASNPGGRGVSEAFF. The V call is TRBV6-5, the J call TRBJ1-1; TRBD1 is a possible D gene (6 bases). The CDR3 is made up of 15 amino acids. Germline lookup yields CDR1 MNHEY and CDR2 SVGAGI. V was cut by 7 bases and J by 7 bases, with 22 bases left in between.

V gene TRBV29-1 combines with J gene TRBJ1-2; 8 bases align to TRBD1. The V segment lost 3 bases and the J segment 4 bases; nucleotides outside the gene matches: 22. Germline V gene lookup returns CDR1 SQVTM and CDR2 ANQGSEA. The CDR3 sequence is 19 residues long. CDR3 nucleotides: TGCAGCGTTGAGGCATATGACCCCCCGCAGGGGGCAGGGAGCTATGGCTACACCTTC. Translated, it gives CSVEAYDPPQGAGSYGYTF.